This T cell receptor (beta chain) was sequenced for a study of T cell changes during pregnancy in multiple sclerosis. The V gene's germline CDR1 is SGHRS and CDR2 YFSETQ. This CDR3 spans 14 amino acids. With 4 bases clipped from V and 5 bases from J, the junction kept 0 bases outside the gene matches. The method was immunoSEQ multiplex PCR; TCRdb's version includes in-frame clones alone and lacks a portion of them. Of 100,000 to 140,000 clones listed, around 92% are singletons. The starting material was peripheral blood, obtained in the third trimester of pregnancy. The receptor's source is a female donor in good health, enrolled as a control in a pregnancy study. J is TRBJ2-1 and V is TRBV5-1, with TRBD2 matching 13 bases. The CDR3 region is CASSGLAGDNEQFF. The DNA for the CDR3 is TGCGCCAGCAGCGGACTAGCGGGGGACAATGAGCAGTTCTTC.